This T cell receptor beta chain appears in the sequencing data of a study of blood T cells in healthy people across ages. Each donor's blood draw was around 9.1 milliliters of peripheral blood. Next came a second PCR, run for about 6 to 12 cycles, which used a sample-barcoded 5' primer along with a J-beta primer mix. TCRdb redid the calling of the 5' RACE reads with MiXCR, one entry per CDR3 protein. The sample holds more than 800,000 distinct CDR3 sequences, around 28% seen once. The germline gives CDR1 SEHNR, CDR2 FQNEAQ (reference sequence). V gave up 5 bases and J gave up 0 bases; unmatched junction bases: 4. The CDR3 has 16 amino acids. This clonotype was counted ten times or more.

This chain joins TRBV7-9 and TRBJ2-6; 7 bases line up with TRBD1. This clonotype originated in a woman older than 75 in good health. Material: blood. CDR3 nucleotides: TGTGCCAGCAGCCCGACAGGGAGCTCTGGGGCCAACGTCCTGACTTTC. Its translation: CASSPTGSSGANVLTF.